This section outlines one T cell receptor (beta chain) sequence together with its context. The count of this clone is one. The antigen it recognizes is unknown. No base quality values were provided; no much bigger clone lies one nucleotide off. The sample carries other DNA sequences with the same CDR3. In total, roughly 670 healthy bone marrow donors made up the cohort. All cohort members were sampled while nominally healthy, although unrecorded immune exposures were likely present. The donor tested CMV seropositive and was one of the 289 seropositive cohort members. A peripheral blood sample was provided by each donor, and peripheral blood mononuclear cells were used for TCR beta sequencing. Genomic DNA extraction from the blood cell samples was performed with the Qiagen DNeasy Blood Extraction Kit. This sample is drawn from a study of cytomegalovirus exposure and HLA in healthy donors (dated by TCRdb to 2016 to 2017). Regarding the study in general: According to an earlier analysis of a few hundred of the donors, roughly 180 million T cells yielded 117 million unique TCR beta sequences and approximately 280 Gb of sequence data. Around 320 gigabases of sequencing data and around 87 million unique TCR sequences were included in an early release covering roughly 600 HLA-typed donors. Among the roughly 400 genotyped donors, approximately 81% belonged to the genetic ancestry cluster associated with self-reported Caucasian donors. Besides the first cohort of around 670 subjects, a separate validation cohort made up of roughly 130 different subjects was used. Every repertoire in the discovery cohort had been generated on one and the same sequencing platform. Among 398 genotyped donors of the cohort, an average of 235,054 unique TCR beta nucleotide sequences were sequenced per donor, roughly 20% of them non-productive. High-throughput TCR immunosequencing, statistical association of individual TCRs with disease status, and machine learning were combined to predict cytomegalovirus infection status. Because of strong linkage in the cohort, four or five DR-DQ haplotypes were treated as single units for association and clustering. In a later genetic analysis, genome-wide SNP genotypes for about 55% of the roughly 670 donors were used, and that subset was treated as a discovery cohort. Rather than using new phenotypic data, the later analysis identified candidate immune exposures from TCR beta sequences and from how often those sequences occurred across donors. The study profiled the T cell repertoires of 550 to 700 subjects by immunosequencing and related them to cytomegalovirus serostatus. HLA typing covered class I and class II loci at four-digit resolution. Typing coverage differed by locus: A, B, C, DRB1 and DQB1 were typed in about 629-640 donors, DQA1 in around 500, DPA1 in 600 to 610, and DPB1 in roughly 450. To study patterns of TCR occurrence, a later analysis re-analyzed previously published TCR beta repertoires from hundreds of donors and added high-resolution HLA genotyping. In an earlier analysis of 587 of the donors, high-throughput TCR beta sequencing was used to judge whether each TCR beta V gene segment behaved as functional or pseudogenic. Donor age, sex, ethnicity and CMV serostatus were compiled together with the repertoire data. The aim of the study was to test whether cataloging public T cell receptors could identify signatures of past pathogen exposure.

Results the study describes overall, beyond this receptor: The presence/absence analyses assumed that sequencing depth was roughly uniform across donors, and that assumption may not be true. The earlier analysis of a few hundred of the donors excluded roughly 17 rarely observed V segments, including chromosome 9 orphons, because counts were too low. In both the original and validation cohorts, the classifier was reported to diagnose cytomegalovirus status with high specificity and sensitivity. In a later genetic analysis, a missense DCLRE1C variant was associated with V-gene and J-gene trimming of TCR beta chains, and the association was replicated in an independent cohort. The study gave a list of some 150 TCR beta chains associated with cytomegalovirus. In a later analysis, several top co-occurrence clusters were reported to appear linked to parvovirus B19, influenza, CMV and Epstein-Barr virus. Correlated functional status among segregating V segments might be attributable to linkage disequilibrium, but an unknown experimental factor could not be ruled out. A cluster of highly shared sequence variants was judged likely to represent a technical artifact of the sequencing pipeline. At a false discovery rate of 0.05, a later analysis linked 16,951 TCR beta sequences to specific HLA alleles. This cohort had only TCR beta chains sequenced, and the lack of alpha or paired-chain data limited which features could be detected. The only immune exposure information available for the cohort was CMV serostatus. The authors suggested that the approach could potentially be generalized to other disease states and immunological phenotypes. In vitro tests confirmed that three of the cytomegalovirus-associated TCR beta chains recognize cytomegalovirus antigens. In a later analysis, HLA-associated TCR beta chains showed more clonal expansion and lower generation probabilities than non-associated chains that were equally common. A later genetic analysis reported fewer N-insertions in productive TCRs among donors in an Asian-associated ancestry cluster than the roughly 640-donor mean. A later analysis found that TCR association rates varied across HLA loci, with DRB1 alleles showing the most associated TCRs and HLA-C alleles the fewest. In an earlier analysis of under 600 of the donors, most TCR beta V segments were observed in productive rearrangements about 87% or about 30% of the time, broadly matching IMGT annotations. Some IMGT-functional V segments, including TRBV6-2 and TRBV6-3, could not be told apart with the 87-base-pair reads, so those segments were excluded. According to a later analysis, most CMV-associated TCR beta chains appeared to be HLA-restricted, and the HLA associations seemed to be driven largely by CMV exposure. A further reported finding was that TCR beta sequences accurately predicted the HLA-A and HLA-B alleles for most subjects in the first cohort. HLA typing was unavailable for some donors at each locus, so association tests used only the typed subset. Most TCR sequences were seen in very few donors, while some public TCRs were found in many individuals. When HLA alleles, especially DR and DQ, strongly co-occurred, attributing TCR associations to individual alleles was difficult.

V was cut back by 2 bases and J by 0 bases, leaving a gap of 9 bases between them. The CDR3 runs 15 residues from the cysteine to the phenylalanine. Just CDR3 DNA is preserved here, 45 bases in frame from base 1. From a lookup of the germline V gene, CDR1 and CDR2 are SGHRS and YFSETQ. Library preparation employed the immunoSEQ multiplex PCR assay. For the multiplex PCR, a mixture combining 60 forward primers for TCR Vbeta segments and 13 reverse primers for TCR Jbeta segments was used. The CDR3 region of rearranged TCR beta genes was amplified from genomic DNA by a multiplex PCR assay. The amplified TCR beta libraries were sequenced on the Illumina HiSeq System as 87-base-pair reads. The paper's data handling went like this. A later analysis counted tens of millions of unique TCR beta chains across the approximately 700 repertoires, and 10 million to 11 million of these chains were shared by at least two donors. A nearest-neighbor algorithm error-corrected the raw reads and collapsed the reads into unique sequences, merging closely related sequences to remove PCR and sequencing errors. CDR3 sequences were aligned to IMGT reference sequences to assign V, D and J gene segments. Each retained sequence needed at least a six-nucleotide match to both a V gene segment and a J gene segment. A rearrangement counted as productive if the CDR3 had no stop codons and remained in frame with V and J, and every other rearrangement counted as non-productive. CDR3 was defined according to IMGT convention as the region running from the second conserved V-encoded cysteine to the conserved J-encoded phenylalanine. Sequences without an unambiguous match to a single V gene segment were excluded from the earlier analysis of over 500 of the donors. In an earlier analysis of several hundred of the donors, V segments were called functional above 56.7% productive rearrangements and were called segregating when the between-donor standard deviation exceeded 5%. A statistical classification framework was built for diagnosing cytomegalovirus status from the catalog of TCR beta chain sequences. In a later analysis, TCR nucleotide sequences were compared against IMGT/GENE-DB human TR gene sequences so that V and J genes could be assigned. A later analysis assigned CDR3 sequences and most-parsimonious VDJ recombination scenarios with the TCRdist pipeline. A later analysis defined each TCR beta chain by its CDR3 amino acid sequence plus V-gene family, and excluded reads lacking a unique V-gene family. In a later analysis, approximately 590 highly shared, low-generation-probability nucleotide sequences were removed to address suspected cross-contamination and a sequencing artifact. A later analysis calculated a clonal expansion index for each public chain from normalized within-repertoire ranks of inferred template counts. In a later analysis, generation probabilities were computed using a VDJ recombination model fitted to out-of-frame rearrangements, and the results were checked against IGoR. A later analysis scored TCR-TCR, TCR-HLA and TCR-CMV co-occurrence with hypergeometric tests, applying a repertoire-size bias correction to TCR pairs. To estimate false discovery rates, a later analysis permuted the HLA or CMV assignments 20 times. In a later analysis, co-occurring TCRs were grouped using DBSCAN, and TCRdist sequence similarity was added for clustering within HLA-allele-positive subsets. Repertoires with fewer than 30,000 or more than 120,000 public chains were left out of co-occurrence clustering, as were a handful of repertoires with anomalous nucleotide sharing. TCRdb carries this immuneACCESS record with in-frame sequences only. Its versions omit some clonotypes, under half of them owing to an unresolved V gene in the studies checked, with the rest unexplained. V and J calls and clone size come straight from that table; D and trimming were deduced from the DNA. The sample table records 100,000 to 150,000 clones; about 76% of these occur just once. Of the sample, over 5% falls within the top ten clones.

The sequencing sample was made of PBMCs. The clonotype was recovered from a man aged 40-49 years in good health and CMV-seropositive. Recombination linked TRBV5-1 to TRBJ2-1; the D region possibly corresponds to TRBD2 (5 bases align). The sequence in DNA is TGCGCCAGCAGCTTTGGTGGGAGCTCCTACAATGAGCAGTTCTTC. Translated, it gives CASSFGGSSYNEQFF.